This TCR beta chain was sequenced during a study of immune evolution from preneoplasia to lung adenocarcinoma. The CDR3 runs to 13 residues. The V gene lost 3 bases and the J gene lost 3 bases, with 7 bases spanning the gap. The germline V gene has CDR1 SGHKS and CDR2 YYEKEE (reference sequence). Findings and caveats of the study: Top clone frequencies peaked in normal lung, apparently declining through invasive adenocarcinoma. Normal lung had highest clonality; later lesions appeared denser, more diverse.

Method: immunoSEQ multiplex PCR; TCRdb's copy keeps in-frame clones and lacks some. The table lists several thousand clones, under 85% of them singletons. Each case's diagnosis was confirmed by two pathologists on H&E. In this sample, this clone turned up a few times. The antigen is not known. This TCR came from a person aged 65-85 years with lung adenocarcinoma. The gene calls are TRBV5-5 and TRBJ2-1; D may be TRBD1 (6 bases). Sequenced material: FFPE minimally invasive lung adenocarcinoma tissue. This CDR3 reads CASSWDNYNEQFF. The CDR3 bases are TGTGCCAGCAGCTGGGACAACTACAATGAGCAGTTCTTC.